The sequence of this TCR beta chain was determined in a study of blood T cell repertoires in COVID-19. The authors' processing: Amplifying reference gene primers gave estimates of nucleated cell counts. The data were produced by immunoSEQ multiplex PCR, yet TCRdb's version contains in-frame clones alone and is incomplete. The DNA gave D and trimming, while V, J and clone size come from that table. The sample lists roughly 92,000 clones, 90% occurring once. V was cut by 2 bases and J by 1 base, with 6 bases left in between. The CDR3 is made up of 13 amino acids. The receptor comes from a man aged 45 to 65 with acute or convalescent COVID-19. The chain links TRBV12-3 or TRBV12-4 to TRBJ2-7; TRBD1 is a possible D gene (5 bases). Sequencing input: peripheral blood. The CDR3 loop is CASSLRGSYEQYF. DNA for the CDR3: TGTGCCAGCAGTTTAAGGGGTTCCTACGAGCAGTACTTC.